The clone carrying this T cell receptor (beta chain) has more than one count but fewer than ten. These data are taken from a study of blood T cell repertoires in COVID-19. At the level of the study: Italy, Spain and the United States were the sources of the convalescent and acute COVID-19 samples. Sources were T cells, B-cell-depleted T cells, or PBMCs; the material itself was cDNA or gDNA.

Per the authors' pipeline: Using reference gene primer amplification, nucleated cell counts were estimated. The assay was immunoSEQ multiplex PCR, and TCRdb's table has in-frame clones only and misses some. D and trimming come from the DNA, and the V and J calls and clone size come from that table. Of some 460,000 clones listed, around 89% are singletons. Sequencing was done on a sample of peripheral blood. This receptor was taken from a woman aged 25 to 39 with acute or convalescent COVID-19.

CDR3 in DNA: TGCAGCGTCCAAGGGGGGACAGGGAACGAGCAGTACTTC. As protein: CSVQGGTGNEQYF. The chain combines TRBV29-1 with TRBJ2-7; 9 nucleotides line up with TRBD1. The CDR3 is 13 amino acids. The germline V gene encodes CDR1 SQVTM and CDR2 ANQGSEA. V gave up 6 bases and J gave up 5 bases; unmatched junction bases: 8.